Given below is one T cell receptor beta chain in context. The PCR made use of 60 Vbeta and 13 Jbeta primers. Produced via immunoSEQ multiplex PCR; TCRdb's table is partial and in-frame only. This table holds some 130,000 clones, 77% found once. Germline CDR1 SGHAT, CDR2 FQNNGV. After removal of 4 bases from V and 1 base from J, the junction contained 10 bases not matched to a gene. This CDR3 has 16 amino acids. The data stem from a study of cytomegalovirus exposure and HLA in healthy donors. Study-wide background: An analysis done earlier identified 95 million to 140 million unique TCR beta sequences from around 180 million T cells.

Nominally healthy donors provided the samples, though records likely missed some immune exposures. The chain is built from TRBV11-2 and TRBJ2-7; 7 nucleotides line up with TRBD1. The sample was PBMCs. This TCR was sampled from a man aged 25-40 years in good health and CMV-seronegative. The CDR3 protein is CASSSISGQRSYEQYF. The CDR3 region has the DNA TGTGCCAGCAGCTCCATATCGGGACAGAGATCCTACGAGCAGTACTTC.